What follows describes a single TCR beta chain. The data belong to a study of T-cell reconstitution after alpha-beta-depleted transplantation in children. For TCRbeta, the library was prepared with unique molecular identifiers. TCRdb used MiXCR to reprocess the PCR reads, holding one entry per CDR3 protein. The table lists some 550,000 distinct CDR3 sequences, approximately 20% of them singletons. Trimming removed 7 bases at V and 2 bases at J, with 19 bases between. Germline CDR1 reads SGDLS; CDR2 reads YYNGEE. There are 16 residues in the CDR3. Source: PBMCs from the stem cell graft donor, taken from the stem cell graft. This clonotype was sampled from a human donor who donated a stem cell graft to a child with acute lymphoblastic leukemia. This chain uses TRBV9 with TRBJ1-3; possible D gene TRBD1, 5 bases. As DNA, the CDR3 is TGTGCCAGCGTGGCCGAAAGGACAACTACTGGAAACACCATATATTTT. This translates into CASVAERTTTGNTIYF.